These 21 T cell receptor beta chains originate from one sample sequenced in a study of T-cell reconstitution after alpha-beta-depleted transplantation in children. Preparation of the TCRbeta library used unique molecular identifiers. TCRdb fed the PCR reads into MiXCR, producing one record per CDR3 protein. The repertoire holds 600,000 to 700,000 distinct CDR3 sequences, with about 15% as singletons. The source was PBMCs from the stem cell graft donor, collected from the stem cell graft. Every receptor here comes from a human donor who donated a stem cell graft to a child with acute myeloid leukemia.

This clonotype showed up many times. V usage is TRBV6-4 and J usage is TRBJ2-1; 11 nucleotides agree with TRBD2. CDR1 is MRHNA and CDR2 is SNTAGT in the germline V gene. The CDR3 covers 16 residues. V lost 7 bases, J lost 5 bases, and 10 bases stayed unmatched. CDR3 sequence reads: CASTATSGELNNEQFF. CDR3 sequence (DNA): TGTGCCAGCACCGCGACTAGCGGGGAGCTAAACAATGAGCAGTTCTTC.

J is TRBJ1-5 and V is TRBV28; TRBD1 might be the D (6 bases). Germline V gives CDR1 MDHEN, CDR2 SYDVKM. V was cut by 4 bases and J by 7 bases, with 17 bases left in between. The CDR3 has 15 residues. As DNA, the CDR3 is TGTGCCAGCAGTTCACCCTCACTTCAGGGGCAGCCCCAGCATTTT. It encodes CASSSPSLQGQPQHF. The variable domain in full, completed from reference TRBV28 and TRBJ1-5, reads DVKVTQSSRYLVKRTGEKVFLECVQDMDHENMFWYRQDPGLGLRLIYFSYDVKMKEKGDIPEGYSVSREKKERFSLILESASTNQTSMYLCASSSPSLQGQPQHFGDGTRLSIL.

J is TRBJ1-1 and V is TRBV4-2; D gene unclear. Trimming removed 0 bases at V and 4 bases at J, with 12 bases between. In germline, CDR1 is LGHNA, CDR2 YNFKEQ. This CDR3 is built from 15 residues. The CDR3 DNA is TGTGCCAGCAGCCAAGAGAGGGCATCGGCCACTGAAGCTTTCTTT. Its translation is CASSQERASATEAFF.

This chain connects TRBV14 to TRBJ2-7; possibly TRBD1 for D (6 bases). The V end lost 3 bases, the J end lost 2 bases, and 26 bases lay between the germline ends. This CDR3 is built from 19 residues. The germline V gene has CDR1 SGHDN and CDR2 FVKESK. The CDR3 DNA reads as TGTGCCAGCAGCCATGAAGATGGGGCCCTCCAGGGGCGGACCTACGAGCAGTACGTC. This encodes CASSHEDGALQGRTYEQYV.

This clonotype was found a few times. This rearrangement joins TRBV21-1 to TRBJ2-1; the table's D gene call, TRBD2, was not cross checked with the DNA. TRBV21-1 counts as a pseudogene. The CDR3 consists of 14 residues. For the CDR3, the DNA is TGTGCCAGCGACCTAGCGGGGGGCTACAATGAGCAGTTCTTC. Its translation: CASDLAGGYNEQFF.

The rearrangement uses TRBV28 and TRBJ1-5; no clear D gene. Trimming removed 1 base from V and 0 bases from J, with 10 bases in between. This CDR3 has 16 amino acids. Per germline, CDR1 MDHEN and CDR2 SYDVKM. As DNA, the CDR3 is TGTGCCAGCAGTTTATTATCCAGGCTTAGCAATCAGCCCCAGCATTTT. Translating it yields CASSLLSRLSNQPQHF.

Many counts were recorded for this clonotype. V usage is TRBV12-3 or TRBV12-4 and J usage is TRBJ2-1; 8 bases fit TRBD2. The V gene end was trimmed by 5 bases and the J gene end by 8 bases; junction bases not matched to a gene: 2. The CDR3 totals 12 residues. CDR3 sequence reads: CASSPAGDEQFF. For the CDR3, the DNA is TGTGCCAGCAGTCCAGCGGGGGATGAGCAGTTCTTC.

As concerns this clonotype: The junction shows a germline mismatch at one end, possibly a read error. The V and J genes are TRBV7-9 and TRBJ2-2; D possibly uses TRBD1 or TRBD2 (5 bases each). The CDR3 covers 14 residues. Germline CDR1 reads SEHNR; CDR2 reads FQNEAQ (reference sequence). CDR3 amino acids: CASSLVGGTEELFF. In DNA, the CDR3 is TGTGCCAGCAGCTTAGTGGGTGGGACCGAGGAGCTGTTTTTT.

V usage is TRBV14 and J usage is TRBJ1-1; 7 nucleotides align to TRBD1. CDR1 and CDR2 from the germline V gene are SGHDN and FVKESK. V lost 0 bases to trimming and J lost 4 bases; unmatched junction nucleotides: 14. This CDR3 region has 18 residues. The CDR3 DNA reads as TGTGCCAGCAGCCAAGAGGGCTGGGACAGCCTTCCAGGCACTGAAGCTTTCTTT. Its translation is CASSQEGWDSLPGTEAFF.

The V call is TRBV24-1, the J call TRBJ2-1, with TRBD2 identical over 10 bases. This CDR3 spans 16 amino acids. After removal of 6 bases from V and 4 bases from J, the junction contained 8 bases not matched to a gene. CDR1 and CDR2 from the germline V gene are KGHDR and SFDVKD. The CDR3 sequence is CATSFASGGPYNEQFF. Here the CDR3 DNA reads TGTGCCACCAGTTTTGCTAGCGGGGGCCCTTACAATGAGCAGTTCTTC.

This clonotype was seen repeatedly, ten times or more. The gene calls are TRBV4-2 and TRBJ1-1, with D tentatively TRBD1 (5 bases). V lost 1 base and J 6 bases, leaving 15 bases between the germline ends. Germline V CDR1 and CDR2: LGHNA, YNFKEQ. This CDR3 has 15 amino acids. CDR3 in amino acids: CASSQGDGRSAEAFF. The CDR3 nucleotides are TGTGCCAGCAGCCAAGGGGACGGCAGATCGGCTGAAGCTTTCTTT.

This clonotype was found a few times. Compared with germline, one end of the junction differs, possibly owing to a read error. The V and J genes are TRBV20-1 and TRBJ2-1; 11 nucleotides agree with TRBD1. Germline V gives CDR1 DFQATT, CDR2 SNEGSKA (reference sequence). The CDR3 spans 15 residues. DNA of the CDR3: TGCTGTGCTCTTGCCGGGACAGGGGGGGATCATGAGCAGTTCTTC. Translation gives CCALAGTGGDHEQFF.

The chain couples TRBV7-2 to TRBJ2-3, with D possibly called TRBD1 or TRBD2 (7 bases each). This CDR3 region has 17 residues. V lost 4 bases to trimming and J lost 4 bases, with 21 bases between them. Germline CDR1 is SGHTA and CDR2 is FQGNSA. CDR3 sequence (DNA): TGTGCCAGCAGCTCAGGGGGGGTCTCATTCAGTTCAGATACGCAGTATTTT. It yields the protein CASSSGGVSFSSDTQYF.

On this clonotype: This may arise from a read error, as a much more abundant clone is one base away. CDR3 in DNA: TGCTGTGCTAGAGAGTGGGCGGGCTTTGAAGAGACCCAGTACTTC. Translated, it gives CCAREWAGFEETQYF. This chain connects TRBV20-1 to TRBJ2-5; a weak D match, TRBD2 (5 bases). Germline V lookup: CDR1 DFQATT, CDR2 SNEGSKA (reference sequence). The CDR3 is 15 residues long.

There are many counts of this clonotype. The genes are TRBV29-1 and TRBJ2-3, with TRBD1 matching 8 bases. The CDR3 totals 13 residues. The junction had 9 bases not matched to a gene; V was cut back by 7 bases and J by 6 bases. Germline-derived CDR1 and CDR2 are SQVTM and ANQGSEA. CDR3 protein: CSAGQVLGDTQYF. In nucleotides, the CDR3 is TGCAGCGCGGGACAGGTCCTTGGGGATACGCAGTATTTT.

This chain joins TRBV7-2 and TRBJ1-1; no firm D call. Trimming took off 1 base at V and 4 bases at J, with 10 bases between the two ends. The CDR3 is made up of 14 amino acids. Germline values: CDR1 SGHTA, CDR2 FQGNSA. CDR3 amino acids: CASSLGAGSTEAFF. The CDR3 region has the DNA TGTGCCAGCAGCTTAGGGGCAGGCTCCACTGAAGCTTTCTTT.

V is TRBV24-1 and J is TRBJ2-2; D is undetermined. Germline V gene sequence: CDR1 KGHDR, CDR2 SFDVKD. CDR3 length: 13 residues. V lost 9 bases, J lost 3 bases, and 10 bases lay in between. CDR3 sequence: CATLDGDTGELFF. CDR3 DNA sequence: TGTGCCACCTTGGACGGAGACACCGGGGAGCTGTTTTTT.

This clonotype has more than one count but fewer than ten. The CDR3 region has the DNA TGTGCCAGCAGTTTATGGCTGCCCTCTGGAGATACGCAGTATTTT. This translates into CASSLWLPSGDTQYF. The genes are TRBV12-3 or TRBV12-4 and TRBJ2-3; D unclear. Trimming took 2 bases from V and 5 from J, leaving 14 bases between them. The CDR3 consists of 15 residues.

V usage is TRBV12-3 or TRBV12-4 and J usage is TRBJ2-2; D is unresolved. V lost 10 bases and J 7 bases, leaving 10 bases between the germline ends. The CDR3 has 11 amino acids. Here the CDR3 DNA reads TGTGCCACTCTACTGGGCGGGGAGCTGTTTTTT. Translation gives CATLLGGELFF.

This CDR3 is CAIRRGVFSYEQYF. Here the CDR3 DNA reads TGTGCCATCCGGAGAGGAGTCTTCTCCTACGAGCAGTACTTC. This sequence joins TRBV6-2 or TRBV6-3 and TRBJ2-7; D uncertain. The V and J ends lost 10 bases and 0 bases respectively, with 16 bases between them. CDR1 is MNHEY, CDR2 SVGEGT, per germline. The CDR3 loop spans 14 amino acids.

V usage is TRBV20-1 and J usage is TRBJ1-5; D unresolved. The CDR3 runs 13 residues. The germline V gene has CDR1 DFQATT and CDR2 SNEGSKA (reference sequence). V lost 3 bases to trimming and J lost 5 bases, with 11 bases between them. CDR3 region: CSARGVVDQPQHF. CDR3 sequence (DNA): TGCAGTGCTAGGGGCGTCGTGGATCAGCCCCAGCATTTT.